These T cell receptor beta chains were read from a single sample in a study of response to subunit inactivated influenza vaccine. MiXCR was run by TCRdb on the RT-PCR reads, yielding one entry per CDR3 protein. This sample has hundreds of thousands of distinct CDR3 sequences, with around 13% found just once. The input for sequencing was PBMCs from blood, taken 14 days before vaccination. The receptor source for this set is a man aged 50-59 years who received an inactivated influenza vaccine. CDR3s include the opening cysteine and the closing phenylalanine or tryptophan. Fields, in order: clone size, D gene, V gene, CDR3 protein. A D gene is named only where the DNA matches it firmly. Only some rows state a clone size, as once, few, many or a class for expanded clones.

many,NA,TRBV10-3,CAISEGGYGYNEQFF
few,NA,TRBV20-1,CSARDPLSRVTGELFF
NA,NA,TRBV10-2,CASSESSRSRANYGYTF
NA,NA,TRBV20-1,CREEGTQYF
NA,TRBD1,TRBV4-1,CASSQTGLHAGELFF
few,NA,TRBV5-1,CASSLRVTNTEAFF
NA,TRBD2,TRBV3-1,CASSRSSGGQETQYF
many,NA,TRBV12-3/TRBV12-4,CASSLGRAGTGELFF
NA,TRBD1,TRBV7-9,CASSLSGGVRETQYF
NA,NA,TRBV4-3,CASSQDWTVLTRKLFF
NA,NA,TRBV25-1,CASSDPASNQPQHF
NA,NA,TRBV7-2,CASSPIRMGNIQYF
many,TRBD1,TRBV25-1,CASSDTGQGNTIYF
few,NA,TRBV6-4,CASSDKGGTDTQYF
NA,TRBD1,TRBV25-1,CASSEGTGGRELFF
NA,TRBD1,TRBV28,CASRVMTGGEDRGYGYTF
NA,TRBD1,TRBV4-2,CASSQPGVQGADYGYTF
few,TRBD1,TRBV14,CASSPFGTGTDTQYF
few,NA,TRBV3-1,CASSQVGSSGNTIYF
many,NA,TRBV10-3,CAISEGNYNEQFF
few,TRBD2,TRBV7-8,CASSYKREIWYNEQFF
few,NA,TRBV27,CASGRTDQETQYF
NA,NA,TRBV7-2,CASSLLSGATTDTQYF
NA,NA,TRBV5-1,CASRLGQIATEAFF
NA,TRBD1,TRBV20-1,CSAHRQGEGTDTQYF
few,TRBD1,TRBV29-1,CSVGRQGAGTDTQYF
NA,NA,TRBV6-2/TRBV6-3,CASLSLGRRNTEAFF
few,NA,TRBV10-3,CAISELIQGGYTF
few,NA,TRBV6-1,CASSDGHSGNSPLHF
few,NA,TRBV28,CASRLGGADTQYF
NA,NA,TRBV3-1,CASSETSGAHSGANVLTF
NA,NA,TRBV7-2,CASSQRRRGASTDTQYF
few,NA,TRBV2,CASRRLTGQNYEQYF
NA,NA,TRBV11-2,CASSSLKMGGELNTEAFF
many,NA,TRBV5-1,CASSSRDSMTYNEQFF